Here is one T cell receptor (beta chain) with its context. Per the study methods: Reference gene primer amplification yielded estimated nucleated cell counts. The repertoire was sequenced with immunoSEQ multiplex PCR; TCRdb's copy has only in-frame clones and lacks some. D and trimming come from the DNA, and the V and J calls and clone size come from that table. The profile covers 75,000 to 95,000 clones, with approximately 78% appearing a single time and 27% taken by the ten largest. These data are taken from a study of blood T cell repertoires in COVID-19. Study as a whole: Some COVID-19 samples were acute and others convalescent; all came from the United States, Italy and Spain. PBMCs, B-cell-depleted T cells, or T cells were the source of the cDNA or gDNA that made up the material.

Germline CDR1 reads SGHAT; CDR2 reads FQNNGV. Trimming removed 0 bases at V and 7 bases at J, with 19 bases between. The CDR3 has 16 residues. The TCR originated in a human donor in a cohort sampled during active COVID-19. The chain employs TRBV11-2 and TRBJ2-7; the D gene is possibly TRBD2 (6 bases). The sequenced material came from peripheral blood. CDR3 residues: CASSLEPPLTAGEQYF. The CDR3 DNA sequence: TGTGCCAGCAGCTTAGAGCCCCCGCTAACGGCGGGGGAGCAGTACTTC.